This TCR beta chain appears in the sequencing data of a study of identical twins. A universal primer site was added by template switching, and unique molecular identifiers were carried by the cDNA. TCRdb re-derived calls from the 5' RACE reads in MiXCR, one entry per CDR3 protein. The data hold about 470,000 distinct CDR3 sequences, with roughly 24% observed a single time. V lost 0 bases, J lost 7 bases, and 5 bases stayed unmatched. CDR1 SGHTA and CDR2 FQGNSA come from the germline V gene. The CDR3 has 17 amino acids. This clonotype has a count of ten or more. These same data were also listed under a study on T cells expressing NK-cell markers. That paper adds: In about six donors, dominant NKG2C+ clonotypes were roughly 1.0-8% of CD8+ T cells.

Sequenced input: CD4+ T cells sorted from blood. This TCR was sampled from a woman between 18 and 30 years old in good health. This rearrangement joins TRBV7-2 to TRBJ2-3, with 15 bases lining up with TRBD2. The CDR3 reads CASSLAAGTSGGYTQYF. The CDR3 DNA reads as TGTGCCAGCAGCTTAGCAGCTGGGACTAGCGGGGGGTATACGCAGTATTTT. The complete variable domain, with remaining parts taken from reference TRBV7-2 and TRBJ2-3, reads GAGVSQSPSNKVTEKGKDVELRCDPISGHTALYWYRQSLGQGLEFLIYFQGNSAPDKSGLPSDRFSAERTGGSVSTLTIQRTQQEDSAVYLCASSLAAGTSGGYTQYFGPGTRLTVL.